This TCR beta chain stems from a study of cytomegalovirus exposure and HLA in healthy donors. CDR1 and CDR2 (germline): SGHRS, YFSETQ. CDR3 length: 16 residues. Trimming took 0 bases from V and 1 from J; bases not matched to a gene: 1. Whole-study findings and limits: CMV serostatus was the sole immune exposure data available. Earlier results showed most TCR beta V segments being productive about 87% or about 30% of the time.

The PCR ran on 60 Vbeta and 13 Jbeta primers. Clones were read by immunoSEQ multiplex PCR, and TCRdb kept only the in-frame ones, dropping some. The repertoire consists of roughly 120,000 clones, with about 72% occurring once and the leading ten covering about 16%. Concerning this clone itself: The target antigen is unknown.

The TCR sequence derives from a man between 50 and 59 years old in good health and CMV-seropositive. The chain carries TRBV5-1 and TRBJ2-5; 12 nucleotides align to TRBD2. Material: PBMCs. CDR3 nucleotides: TGCGCCAGCAGCTTGGCACTAGCGGGGGGCCAAGAGACCCAGTACTTC. It encodes CASSLALAGGQETQYF.